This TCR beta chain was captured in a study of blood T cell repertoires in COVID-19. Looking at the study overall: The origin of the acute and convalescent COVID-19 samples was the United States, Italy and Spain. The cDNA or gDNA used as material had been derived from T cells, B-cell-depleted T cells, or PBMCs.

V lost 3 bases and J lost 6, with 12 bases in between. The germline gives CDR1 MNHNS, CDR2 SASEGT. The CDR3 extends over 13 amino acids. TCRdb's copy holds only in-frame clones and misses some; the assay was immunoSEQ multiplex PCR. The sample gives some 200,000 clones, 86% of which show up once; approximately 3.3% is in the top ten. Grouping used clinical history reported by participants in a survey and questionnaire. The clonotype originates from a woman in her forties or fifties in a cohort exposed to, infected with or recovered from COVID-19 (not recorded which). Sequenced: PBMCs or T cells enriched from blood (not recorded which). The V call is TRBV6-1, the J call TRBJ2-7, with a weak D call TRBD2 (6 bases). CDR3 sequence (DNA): TGTGCCAGCAGTGACCGGGACTGGATCGAGCAGTACTTC. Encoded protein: CASSDRDWIEQYF.